Below, 31 T cell receptor beta chains from the same sample are listed, as sequenced in a study of monozygotic twins with inflammatory bowel disease. TCRdb re-called the 5' RACE reads; every CDR3 protein appears as one record, without DNA. Its clone listing holds over 110,000 distinct CDR3 sequences. Sequencing was done on a sample of blood. Source of these receptors: a human donor with ulcerative colitis or Crohn's disease, or a healthy co-twin of an affected twin (not recorded which).

The chain joins TRBV4-2 to TRBJ2-7; TCRdb designates TRBD2, a call that cannot be tested without DNA. CDR3 length: 17 residues. Looked up from germline, CDR1 is LGHNA and CDR2 is YNFKEQ. The CDR3 loop reads CASSPSNSGGNSYEQYF.

The J gene is TRBJ2-2, the V gene TRBV20-1. Germline-derived CDR1 and CDR2 are DFQATT and SNEGSKA (reference sequence). The CDR3 consists of 12 residues. The CDR3 spells CSATRLAGELFF.

V usage is TRBV10-3 and J usage is TRBJ1-5. The germline gives CDR1 ENHRY, CDR2 SYGVKD. The CDR3 has 13 amino acids. The CDR3 loop reads CAISDQTNQPQHF.

The genes are TRBV5-4 and TRBJ1-2. This CDR3 contains 15 residues. Germline-derived CDR1 and CDR2 are SGHNT and YYREEE (reference sequence). CDR3 region: CASSLDGGKALGYTF.

The chain employs TRBV7-2 and TRBJ2-7. This CDR3 is 15 amino acids long. Germline V gene lookup returns CDR1 SGHTA and CDR2 FQGNSA. The CDR3 loop is CASSFSLVGSYEQYF.

V gene TRBV9 combines with J gene TRBJ1-2; the TCRdb call, TRBD1, lacks DNA for checking. CDR1 is SGDLS and CDR2 is YYNGEE in the germline V gene. This CDR3 region has 14 residues. This CDR3 reads CASSVQGENYGYTF.

This rearrangement joins TRBV4-3 to TRBJ1-6. Germline-derived CDR1 and CDR2 are LGHNA and YSLEER. The CDR3 contains 18 residues. The CDR3 loop reads CASSQDYKAPGLVSPLHF.

J is TRBJ2-7 and V is TRBV20-1; TCRdb's D call, TRBD1, is unchecked because there is no DNA. CDR1 is DFQATT, CDR2 SNEGSKA, per germline (reference sequence). This CDR3 is built from 13 residues. This chain's CDR3 is CSAQGQANYEQYF.

V gene TRBV29-1 combines with J gene TRBJ2-7. CDR1 is SQVTM, CDR2 ANQGSEA, per germline. This CDR3 has 13 residues. The CDR3 loop reads CSAGGGRSYEQYF.

The chain employs TRBV24-1 and TRBJ2-3; with no DNA, the TCRdb D assignment of TRBD1 cannot be verified. CDR1 is KGHDR, CDR2 SFDVKD, per germline. CDR3 length equals 15 residues. CDR3 protein: CATSDFTGWTDTQYF.

This chain uses TRBV5-1 with TRBJ2-5. Germline V gene lookup returns CDR1 SGHRS and CDR2 YFSETQ. This CDR3 contains 15 residues. CDR3 protein: CASSPVVESQETQYF.

The rearrangement uses TRBV4-3 and TRBJ2-7; TCRdb returns TRBD1, unconfirmable since there is no DNA. Germline lookup yields CDR1 LGHNA and CDR2 YSLEER. CDR3 length: 15 residues. CDR3 region: CASSQEWDRAYEQYF.

The J gene is TRBJ2-3, the V gene TRBV30. This CDR3 is 11 amino acids long. In germline, CDR1 is GTSNPN, CDR2 SVGIG (reference sequence). The CDR3 reads CAWAWGDTQYF.

The rearrangement links TRBV29-1 to TRBJ2-1; TCRdb's assignment of TRBD1 cannot be checked, as there is no DNA. Per germline, CDR1 SQVTM and CDR2 ANQGSEA. The CDR3 runs to 15 residues. The CDR3 sequence is CSTKGASGGMDEQFF.

The chain links TRBV3-1 to TRBJ2-5; there is no DNA to check the TCRdb D call of TRBD1. The CDR3 has 20 amino acids. Germline V CDR1 and CDR2: LGHDT, YNNKEL (reference sequence). This chain's CDR3 is CASSQDSHRAGGTLQETQYF.

CDR3 residues: CAADRSNQPQHF. The genes are TRBV10-3 and TRBJ1-5. Germline lookup yields CDR1 ENHRY and CDR2 SYGVKD. This CDR3 comprises 12 residues.

This chain joins TRBV9 and TRBJ1-1; the D gene TCRdb calls, TRBD1, cannot be checked with no DNA. CDR1 and CDR2 from the germline V gene are SGDLS and YYNGEE. The CDR3 contains 14 residues. CDR3 sequence reads: CASSVAHRATEAFF.

The V call is TRBV28, the J call TRBJ1-2; the D gene TCRdb calls, TRBD1, cannot be checked with no DNA. Germline V lookup: CDR1 MDHEN, CDR2 SYDVKM. There are 20 residues in the CDR3. The CDR3 region is CASSPLRWTGTTTSRRGYTF.

The chain combines TRBV20-1 with TRBJ1-5; TCRdb picks TRBD1, but there is no DNA to check that call. This CDR3 has 16 residues. Germline V gives CDR1 DFQATT, CDR2 SNEGSKA (reference sequence). The CDR3 here is CSAIIGAGGSNQPQHF.

The chain employs TRBV20-1 and TRBJ1-5; TCRdb gives TRBD1 as the D gene, but with no DNA this cannot be confirmed. Germline-derived CDR1 and CDR2 are DFQATT and SNEGSKA (reference sequence). The CDR3 sequence is 15 residues long. The CDR3 spells CSARMGQHSNQPQHF.

The rearrangement joins TRBV5-4 to TRBJ2-3. The CDR3 covers 15 residues. Germline CDR1 is SGHNT and CDR2 is YYREEE (reference sequence). The CDR3 protein is CASSDPRTSTDTQYF.

The V call is TRBV7-2, the J call TRBJ2-3; TCRdb indicates TRBD2, and absent DNA this call remains unverified. This CDR3 is built from 15 residues. Germline assignment: CDR1 SGHTA and CDR2 FQGNSA. CDR3 loop: CASSWELAGGDTQYF.

The chain has TRBV20-1 and TRBJ2-7; the TRBD1 assignment by TCRdb is unverifiable without DNA. Germline V gene lookup returns CDR1 DFQATT and CDR2 SNEGSKA (reference sequence). The CDR3 consists of 14 residues. CDR3 loop: CSAEDRGAVYEQYF.

This rearrangement joins TRBV5-1 to TRBJ1-1. Germline lookup yields CDR1 SGHRS and CDR2 YFSETQ. This CDR3 comprises 12 residues. The CDR3: CASSFRTSEAFF.

V gene TRBV5-1 combines with J gene TRBJ1-6. The V gene's germline CDR1 is SGHRS and CDR2 YFSETQ. The CDR3 is 14 amino acids. CDR3 sequence: CASSLQSENSPLHF.

The rearrangement links TRBV5-5 to TRBJ1-1. CDR1 is SGHKS and CDR2 is YYEKEE in the germline V gene (reference sequence). The CDR3 consists of 14 residues. CDR3 sequence reads: CASTHLKPDTEAFF.

The V gene is TRBV20-1, the J gene TRBJ2-2; TCRdb lists TRBD1, though no DNA is available to test this call. The germline gives CDR1 DFQATT, CDR2 SNEGSKA (reference sequence). The CDR3 runs to 16 residues. The chain's CDR3 is CSARNAGPPNTGELFF.

The J gene is TRBJ2-1, the V gene TRBV6-2 or TRBV6-3. The length of the CDR3 is 12 residues. The germline gives CDR1 MNHEY, CDR2 SVGEGT. CDR3 region: CASSPHYNEQFF.

This chain joins TRBV10-2 and TRBJ2-2; lacking DNA, the TRBD1 call made by TCRdb goes unchecked. Germline V gene data show CDR1 as WSHSY and CDR2 as SAAADI. This CDR3 region has 16 residues. CDR3 protein: CASSDLGTGDTGELFF.

This sequence joins TRBV6-5 and TRBJ2-2; TCRdb designates TRBD1, a call that cannot be tested without DNA. Germline CDR1 reads MNHEY; CDR2 reads SVGAGI. This CDR3 has 18 residues. CDR3 in amino acids: CASSYPRGEVGDTGELFF.

The chain is built from TRBV20-1 and TRBJ1-5. Germline lookup yields CDR1 DFQATT and CDR2 SNEGSKA (reference sequence). The CDR3 length is 11 residues. The CDR3: CSANCRQPQHF.